Described below is a single TCR beta chain sequence and its context. The germline CDR1 and CDR2 sequences are SGHDN and FVKESK. CDR3 length equals 17 residues. The J segment lost 4 bases and the V segment lost 4 bases, leaving 11 bases of the junction unmatched. The entry originates in a study of blood T cell repertoires in COVID-19. Assay: immunoSEQ multiplex PCR; the TCRdb copy retains only in-frame clones and omits some. The repertoire includes 90,000 or so clones, more than 70% of them detected once, and 17% sits in the top ten. This receptor was obtained from a human donor in a cohort sampled during active COVID-19. The sequenced sample was peripheral blood. The chain couples TRBV14 to TRBJ2-1, with 9 bases aligning to TRBD2. This CDR3 is CASSRLGASGGYNEQFF. For the CDR3, the DNA is TGTGCCAGCAGCCGCCTAGGGGCGAGCGGGGGGTACAATGAGCAGTTCTTC.